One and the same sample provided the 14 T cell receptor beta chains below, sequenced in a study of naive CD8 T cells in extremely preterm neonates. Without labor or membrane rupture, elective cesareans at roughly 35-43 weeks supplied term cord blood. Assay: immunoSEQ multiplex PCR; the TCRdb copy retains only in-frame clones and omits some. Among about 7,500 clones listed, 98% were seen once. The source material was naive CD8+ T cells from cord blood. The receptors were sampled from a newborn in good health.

The CDR3 DNA reads TGTGCCAGCAGCAGCCGGGACAGGGGGTACGACACCGGGGAGCTGTTTTTT. Its translation: CASSSRDRGYDTGELFF. The chain recombines TRBV21-1 with TRBJ2-2; the table assigns TRBD1, which was not confirmed against the DNA. TRBV21-1 is recorded as a pseudogene. The CDR3 consists of 17 residues.

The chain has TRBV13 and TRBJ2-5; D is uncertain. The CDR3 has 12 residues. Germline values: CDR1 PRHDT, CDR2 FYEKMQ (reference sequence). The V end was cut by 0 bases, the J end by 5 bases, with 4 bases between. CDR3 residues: CASSLGSETQYF. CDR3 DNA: TGTGCCAGCAGCTTAGGGTCTGAGACCCAGTACTTC. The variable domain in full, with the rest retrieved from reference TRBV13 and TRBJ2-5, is AAGVIQSPRHLIKEKRETATLKCYPIPRHDTVYWYQQGPGQDPQFLISFYEKMQSDKGSIPDRFSAQQFSDYHSELNMSSLELGDSALYFCASSLGSETQYFGPGTRLLVL.

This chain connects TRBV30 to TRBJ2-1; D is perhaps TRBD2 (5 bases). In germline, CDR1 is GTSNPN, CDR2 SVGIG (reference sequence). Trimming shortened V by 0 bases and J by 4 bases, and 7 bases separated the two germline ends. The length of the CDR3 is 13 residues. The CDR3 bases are TGTGCCTGGAGTGTAGGCGGGTACAATGAGCAGTTCTTC. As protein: CAWSVGGYNEQFF.

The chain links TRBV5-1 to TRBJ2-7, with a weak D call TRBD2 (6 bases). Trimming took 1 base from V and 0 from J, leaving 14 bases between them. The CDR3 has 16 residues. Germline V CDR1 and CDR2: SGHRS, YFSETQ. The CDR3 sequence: CASSLRGEEGSYEQYF. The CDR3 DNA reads TGCGCCAGCAGCTTGAGAGGCGAGGAGGGCTCCTACGAGCAGTACTTC.

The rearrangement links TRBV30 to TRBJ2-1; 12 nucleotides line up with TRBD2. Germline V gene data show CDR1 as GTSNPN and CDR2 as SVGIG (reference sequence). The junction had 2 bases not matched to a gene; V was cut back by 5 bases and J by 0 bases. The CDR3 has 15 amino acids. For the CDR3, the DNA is TGTGCCTGGGCGACTAGCGGGAGCTCCTACAATGAGCAGTTCTTC. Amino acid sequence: CAWATSGSSYNEQFF.

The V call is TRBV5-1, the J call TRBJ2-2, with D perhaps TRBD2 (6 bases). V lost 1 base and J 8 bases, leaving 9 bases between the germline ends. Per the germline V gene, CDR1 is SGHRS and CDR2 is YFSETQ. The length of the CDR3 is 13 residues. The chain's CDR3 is CASSLLAGGELFF. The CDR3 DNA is TGCGCCAGCAGCTTGCTGGCGGGAGGGGAGCTGTTTTTT.

As DNA, the CDR3 is TGCGCCAGCAGCCAAGAGCCGGGGGTCCTACAAGAGACCCAGTACTTC. Encoded protein: CASSQEPGVLQETQYF. The chain uses TRBV4-1 and TRBJ2-5; D possibly corresponds to TRBD2 (6 bases). Germline V lookup: CDR1 MGHRA, CDR2 YSYEKL. The CDR3 has 16 amino acids. V lost 0 bases and J lost 2, with 13 bases in between.

CDR3 sequence (DNA): TGTGCCAGCAGCTTAGGGGCAGGGTCAGACGAGCAGTACTTC. Translation: CASSLGAGSDEQYF. The V call is TRBV5-5, the J call TRBJ2-5, with TRBD1 as a possible D gene (5 bases). The assigned J gene may be wrong: the sequence end matches TRBJ2-7 better. Looked up from germline, CDR1 is SGHKS and CDR2 is YYEKEE (reference sequence). The CDR3 is 14 residues long.

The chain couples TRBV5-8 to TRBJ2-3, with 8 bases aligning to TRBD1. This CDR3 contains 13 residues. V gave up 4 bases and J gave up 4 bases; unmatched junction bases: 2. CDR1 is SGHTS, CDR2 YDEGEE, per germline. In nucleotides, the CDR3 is TGTGCCAGCAGCCGGACAGGGCCAGATACGCAGTATTTT. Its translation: CASSRTGPDTQYF.

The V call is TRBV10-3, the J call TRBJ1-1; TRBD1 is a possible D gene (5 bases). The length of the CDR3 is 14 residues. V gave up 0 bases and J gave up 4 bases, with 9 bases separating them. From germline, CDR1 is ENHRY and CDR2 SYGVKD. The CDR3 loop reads CAISESGDGTEAFF. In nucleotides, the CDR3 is TGTGCCATCAGTGAGTCAGGGGATGGCACTGAAGCTTTCTTT.

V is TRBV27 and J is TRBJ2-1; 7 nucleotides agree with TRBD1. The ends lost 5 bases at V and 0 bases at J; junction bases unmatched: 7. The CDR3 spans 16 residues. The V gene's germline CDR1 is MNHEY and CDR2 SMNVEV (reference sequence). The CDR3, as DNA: TGTGCCAGCAGTCTCCCCGCAGGGGGCTCCTACAATGAGCAGTTCTTC. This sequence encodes CASSLPAGGSYNEQFF.

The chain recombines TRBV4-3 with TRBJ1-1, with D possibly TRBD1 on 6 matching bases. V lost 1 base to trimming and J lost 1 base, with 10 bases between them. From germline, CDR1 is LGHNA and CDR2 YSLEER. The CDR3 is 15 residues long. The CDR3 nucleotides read TGCGCCAGCAGCCAAGGTCCAGGGGCGAACACTGAAGCTTTCTTT. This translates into CASSQGPGANTEAFF.

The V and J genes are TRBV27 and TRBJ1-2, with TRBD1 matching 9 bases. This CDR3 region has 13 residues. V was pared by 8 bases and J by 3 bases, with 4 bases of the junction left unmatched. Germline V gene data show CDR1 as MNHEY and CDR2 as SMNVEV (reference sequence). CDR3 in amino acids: CASATGGDYGYTF. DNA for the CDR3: TGTGCCAGCGCGACAGGGGGGGACTATGGCTACACCTTC.

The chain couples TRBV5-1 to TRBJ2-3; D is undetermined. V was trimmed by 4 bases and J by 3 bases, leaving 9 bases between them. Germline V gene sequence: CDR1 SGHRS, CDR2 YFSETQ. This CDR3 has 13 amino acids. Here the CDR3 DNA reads TGCGCCAGCAGCGGTACCGGGACAGATACGCAGTATTTT. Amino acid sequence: CASSGTGTDTQYF.